The source of this T cell receptor beta chain is a study of OX40 agonist ivuxolimab in advanced cancers. Turning to the study itself: An agonistic anti-OX40 (CD134) antibody, ivuxolimab, was used to treat the patients. Hepatocellular carcinoma, melanoma, renal cell or head and neck cancer affected the dose-escalation patients. Past anti-PD-1, anti-PD-L1 or anti-CTLA-4 therapy was accepted, and 40% to 45% had received some. Study findings and constraints: Antigen specificity of clonally expanded peripheral T cells was not established.

Note on this clone: Antigen unknown.

The germline V and J ends were trimmed by 2 bases and 4 bases, with 15 bases remaining between them. Germline-derived CDR1 and CDR2 are MNHNY and SVGAGI (reference sequence). There are 16 residues in the CDR3. Only in-frame clones appear in the TCRdb table, and some are missing; sequencing was by immunoSEQ multiplex PCR. The sample records about 69,000 clones, approximately 91% being singletons. The origin of this receptor is an adult with an advanced solid tumor such as melanoma, head and neck, liver or kidney cancer. The specimen was CD4+ or CD8+ T cells sorted from blood, collected in a trial of the OX40 agonist ivuxolimab. The gene calls are TRBV6-6 and TRBJ2-4; D is undetermined. CDR3 DNA: TGTGCCAGCAGTTACGCCCTGCCGCCATGGAAAAACATTCAGTACTTC. Amino acids: CASSYALPPWKNIQYF.